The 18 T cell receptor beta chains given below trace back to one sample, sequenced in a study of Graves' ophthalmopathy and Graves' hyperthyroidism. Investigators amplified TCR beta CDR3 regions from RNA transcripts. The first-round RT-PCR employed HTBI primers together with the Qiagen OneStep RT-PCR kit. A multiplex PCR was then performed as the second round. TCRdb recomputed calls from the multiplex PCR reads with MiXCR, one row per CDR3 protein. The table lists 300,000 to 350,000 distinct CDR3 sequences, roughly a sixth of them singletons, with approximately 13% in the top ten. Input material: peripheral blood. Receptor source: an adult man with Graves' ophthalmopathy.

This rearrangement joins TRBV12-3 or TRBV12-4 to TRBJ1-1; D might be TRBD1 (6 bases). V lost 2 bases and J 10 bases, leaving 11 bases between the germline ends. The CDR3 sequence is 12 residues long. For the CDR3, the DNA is TGTGCCAGCAGTTTAACCGGGACACGAGCTTTCTTT. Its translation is CASSLTGTRAFF.

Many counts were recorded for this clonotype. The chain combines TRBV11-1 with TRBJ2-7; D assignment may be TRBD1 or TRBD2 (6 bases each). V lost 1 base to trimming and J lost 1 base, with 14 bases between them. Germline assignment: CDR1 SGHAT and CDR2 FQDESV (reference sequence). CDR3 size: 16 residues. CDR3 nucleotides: TGTGCCAGCAGCTTAGGGGGGGCTCGACCTTCCTACGAGCAGTACTTC. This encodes CASSLGGARPSYEQYF.

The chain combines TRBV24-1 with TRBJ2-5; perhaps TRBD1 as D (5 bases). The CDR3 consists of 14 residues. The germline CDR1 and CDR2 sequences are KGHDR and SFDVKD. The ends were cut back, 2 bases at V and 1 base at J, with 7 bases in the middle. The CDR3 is CATSDSGFQETQYF. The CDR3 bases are TGTGCCACCAGTGATTCAGGGTTCCAAGAGACCCAGTACTTC.

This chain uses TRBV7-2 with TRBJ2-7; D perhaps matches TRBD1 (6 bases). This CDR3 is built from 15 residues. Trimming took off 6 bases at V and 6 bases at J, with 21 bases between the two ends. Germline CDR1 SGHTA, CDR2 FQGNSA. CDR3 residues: CASSGRTSSGVEQYF. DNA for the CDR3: TGTGCCAGCAGTGGGCGGACTTCCTCAGGGGTCGAGCAGTACTTC. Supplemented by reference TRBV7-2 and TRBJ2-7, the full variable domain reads GAGVSQSPSNKVTEKGKDVELRCDPISGHTALYWYRQSLGQGLEFLIYFQGNSAPDKSGLPSDRFSAERTGGSVSTLTIQRTQQEDSAVYLCASSGRTSSGVEQYFGPGTRLTVT.

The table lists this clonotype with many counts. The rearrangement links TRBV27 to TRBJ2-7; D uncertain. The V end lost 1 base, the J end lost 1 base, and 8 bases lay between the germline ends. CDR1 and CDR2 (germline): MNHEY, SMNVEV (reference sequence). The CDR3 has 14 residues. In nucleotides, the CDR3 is TGTGCCAGCAGTTTATTCCTAGGTTCCTACGAGCAGTACTTC. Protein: CASSLFLGSYEQYF.

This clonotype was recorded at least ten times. The CDR3 reads CSARDLRGRNEQYF. CDR3 nucleotides: TGCAGTGCTAGAGATCTCAGGGGGCGGAACGAGCAGTACTTC. The chain links TRBV20-1 to TRBJ2-7, with 8 positions matching TRBD1. The germline CDR1 and CDR2 sequences are DFQATT and SNEGSKA (reference sequence). The trim removed 0 bases at V and 5 bases at J, leaving 6 bases unmatched. The CDR3 totals 14 residues.

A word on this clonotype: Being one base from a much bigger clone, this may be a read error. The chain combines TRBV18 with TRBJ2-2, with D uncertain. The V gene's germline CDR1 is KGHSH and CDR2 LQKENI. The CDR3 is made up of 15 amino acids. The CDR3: CVSSPSRANTGELFF. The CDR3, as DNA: TGTGTCAGCTCACCTTCCAGAGCGAACACCGGGGAGCTGTTTTTT.

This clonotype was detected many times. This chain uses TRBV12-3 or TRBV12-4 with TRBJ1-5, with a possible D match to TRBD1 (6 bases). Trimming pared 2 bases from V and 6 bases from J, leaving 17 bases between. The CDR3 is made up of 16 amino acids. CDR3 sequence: CASSLFLSGGAQPQHF. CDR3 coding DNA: TGTGCCAGCAGTTTATTCCTCTCGGGGGGGGCTCAGCCCCAGCATTTT.

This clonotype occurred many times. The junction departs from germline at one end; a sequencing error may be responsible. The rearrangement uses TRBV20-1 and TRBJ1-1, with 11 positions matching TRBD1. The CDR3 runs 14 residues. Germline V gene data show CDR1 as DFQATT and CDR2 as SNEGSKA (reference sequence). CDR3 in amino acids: CSAPRTGGYTEASF. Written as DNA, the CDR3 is TGCAGTGCACCCCGGACAGGGGGCTACACTGAAGCTTCCTTT.

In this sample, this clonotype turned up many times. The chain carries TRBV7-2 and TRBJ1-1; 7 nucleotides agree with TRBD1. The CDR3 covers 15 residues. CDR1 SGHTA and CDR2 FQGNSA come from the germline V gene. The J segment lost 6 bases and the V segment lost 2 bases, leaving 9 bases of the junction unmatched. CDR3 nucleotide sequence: TGTGCCAGCAGCTTAATGCGACAGGGTGTCTCTGAAGCTTTCTTT. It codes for CASSLMRQGVSEAFF.

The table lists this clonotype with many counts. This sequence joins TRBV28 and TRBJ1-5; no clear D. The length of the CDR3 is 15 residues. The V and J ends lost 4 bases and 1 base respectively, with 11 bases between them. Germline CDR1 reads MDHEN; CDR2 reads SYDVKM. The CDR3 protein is CASSSPPRSNQPQHF. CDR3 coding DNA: TGTGCCAGCAGTTCCCCCCCTCGAAGCAATCAGCCCCAGCATTTT.

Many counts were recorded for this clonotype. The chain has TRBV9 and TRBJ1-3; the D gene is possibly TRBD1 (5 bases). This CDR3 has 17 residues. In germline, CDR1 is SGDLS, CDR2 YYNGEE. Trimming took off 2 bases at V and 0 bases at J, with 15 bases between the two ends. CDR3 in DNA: TGTGCCAGCAGCGTCCGGGACCTCCCAACCTCTGGAAACACCATATATTTT. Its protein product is CASSVRDLPTSGNTIYF.

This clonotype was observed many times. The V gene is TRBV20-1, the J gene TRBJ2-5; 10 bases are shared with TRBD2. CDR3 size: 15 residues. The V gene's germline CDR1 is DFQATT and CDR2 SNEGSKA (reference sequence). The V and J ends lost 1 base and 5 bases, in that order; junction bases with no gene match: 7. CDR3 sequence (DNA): TGCAGTGCTAGAGGGAGCGGGGGGGCCCGGGAGACCCAGTACTTC. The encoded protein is CSARGSGGARETQYF.

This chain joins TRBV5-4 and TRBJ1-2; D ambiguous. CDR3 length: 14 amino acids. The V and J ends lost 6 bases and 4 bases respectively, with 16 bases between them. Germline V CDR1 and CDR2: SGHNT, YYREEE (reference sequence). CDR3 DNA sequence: TGTGCCAGCACTAATGACGGGGTGGGCTATGGCTACACCTTC. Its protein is CASTNDGVGYGYTF.

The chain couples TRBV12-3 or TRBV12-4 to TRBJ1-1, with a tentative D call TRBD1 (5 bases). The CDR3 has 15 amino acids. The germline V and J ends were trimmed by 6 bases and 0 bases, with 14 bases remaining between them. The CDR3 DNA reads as TGTGCCAGCAGCTATACGGGACGCTTGAACACTGAAGCTTTCTTT. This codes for CASSYTGRLNTEAFF.

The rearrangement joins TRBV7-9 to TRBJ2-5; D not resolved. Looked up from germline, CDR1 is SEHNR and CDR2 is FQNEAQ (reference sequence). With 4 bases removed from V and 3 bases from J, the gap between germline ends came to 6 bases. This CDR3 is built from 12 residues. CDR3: CASSYSEETQYF. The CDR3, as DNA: TGTGCCAGCAGCTACTCAGAAGAGACCCAGTACTTC.

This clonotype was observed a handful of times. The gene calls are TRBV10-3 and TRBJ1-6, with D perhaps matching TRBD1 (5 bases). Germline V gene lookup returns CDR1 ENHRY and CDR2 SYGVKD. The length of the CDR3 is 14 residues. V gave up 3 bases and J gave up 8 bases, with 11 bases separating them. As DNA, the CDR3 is TGTGCCATCAGTGAACGGGGGAACGATTCACCCCTCCACTTT. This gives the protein CAISERGNDSPLHF.

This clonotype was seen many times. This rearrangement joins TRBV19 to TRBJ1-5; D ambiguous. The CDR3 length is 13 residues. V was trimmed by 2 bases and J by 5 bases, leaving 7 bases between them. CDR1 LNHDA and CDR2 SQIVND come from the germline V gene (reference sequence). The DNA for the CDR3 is TGTGCCAGTAGTATAATGGTGGATCAGCCCCAGCATTTT. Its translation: CASSIMVDQPQHF.